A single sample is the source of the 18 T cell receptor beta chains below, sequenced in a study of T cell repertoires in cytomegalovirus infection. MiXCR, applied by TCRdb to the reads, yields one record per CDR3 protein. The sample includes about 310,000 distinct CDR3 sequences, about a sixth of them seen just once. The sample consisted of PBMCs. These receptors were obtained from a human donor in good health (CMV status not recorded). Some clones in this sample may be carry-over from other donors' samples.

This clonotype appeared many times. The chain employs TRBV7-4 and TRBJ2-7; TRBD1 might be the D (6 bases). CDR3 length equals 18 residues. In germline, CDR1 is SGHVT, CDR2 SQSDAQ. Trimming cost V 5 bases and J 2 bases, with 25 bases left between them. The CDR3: CASSPSSIRKQGTYEQYF. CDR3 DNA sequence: TGTGCCAGCAGCCCATCCTCAATTCGAAAACAGGGCACCTACGAGCAGTACTTC.

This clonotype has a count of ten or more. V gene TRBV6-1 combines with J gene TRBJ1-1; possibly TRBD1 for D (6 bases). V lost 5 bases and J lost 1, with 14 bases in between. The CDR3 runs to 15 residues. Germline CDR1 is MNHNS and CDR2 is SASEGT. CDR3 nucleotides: TGTGCCAGCAGTTCGTCGTGGACAGAGAACACTGAAGCTTTCTTT. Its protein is CASSSSWTENTEAFF.

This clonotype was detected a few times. This CDR3 is CASSRTPSEKLFF. As DNA, the CDR3 is TGTGCCAGCAGCCGCACCCCAAGTGAAAAACTGTTTTTT. This chain uses TRBV13 with TRBJ1-4; no definite D call. The CDR3 sequence is 13 residues long. CDR1 and CDR2 from the germline V gene are PRHDT and FYEKMQ (reference sequence). V lost 5 bases and J lost 7, with 11 bases in between.

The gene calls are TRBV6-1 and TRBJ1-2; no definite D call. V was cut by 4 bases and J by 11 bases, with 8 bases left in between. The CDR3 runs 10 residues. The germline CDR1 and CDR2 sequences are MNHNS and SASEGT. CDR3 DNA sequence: TGTGCCAGCAGTGGTTCTAATTACACCTTC. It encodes CASSGSNYTF.

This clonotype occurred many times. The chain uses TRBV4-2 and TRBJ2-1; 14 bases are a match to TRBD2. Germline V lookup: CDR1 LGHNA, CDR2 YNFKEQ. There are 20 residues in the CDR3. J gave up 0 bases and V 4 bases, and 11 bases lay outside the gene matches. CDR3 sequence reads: CASSLKTSGGALGSYNEQFF. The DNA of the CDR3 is TGTGCCAGCAGCCTCAAGACTAGCGGGGGGGCCTTGGGCTCCTACAATGAGCAGTTCTTC.

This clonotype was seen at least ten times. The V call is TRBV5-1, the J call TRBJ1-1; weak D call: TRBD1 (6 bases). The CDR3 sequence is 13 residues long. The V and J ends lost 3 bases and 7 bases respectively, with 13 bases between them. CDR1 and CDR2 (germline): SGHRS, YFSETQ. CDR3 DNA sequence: TGCGCCAGCAGCTCGCCCGGACAGCTTGAAGCTTTCTTT. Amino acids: CASSSPGQLEAFF.

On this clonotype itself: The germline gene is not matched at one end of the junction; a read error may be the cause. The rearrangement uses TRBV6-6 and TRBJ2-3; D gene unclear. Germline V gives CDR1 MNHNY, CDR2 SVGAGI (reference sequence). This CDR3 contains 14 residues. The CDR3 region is CASSYSDFRQVKGF. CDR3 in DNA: TGTGCCAGCAGTTACTCTGATTTCCGGCAGGTGAAGGGCTTT.

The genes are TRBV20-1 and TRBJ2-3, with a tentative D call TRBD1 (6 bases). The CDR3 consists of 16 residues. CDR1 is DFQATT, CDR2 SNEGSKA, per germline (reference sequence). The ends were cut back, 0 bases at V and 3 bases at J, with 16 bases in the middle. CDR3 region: CSARDRGPGATDTQYF. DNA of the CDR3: TGCAGTGCTAGAGATCGAGGCCCAGGGGCTACAGATACGCAGTATTTT.

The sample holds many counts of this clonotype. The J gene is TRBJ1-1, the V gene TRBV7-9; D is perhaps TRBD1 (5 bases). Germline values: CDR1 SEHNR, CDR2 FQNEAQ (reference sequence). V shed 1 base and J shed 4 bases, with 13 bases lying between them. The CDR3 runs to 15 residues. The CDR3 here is CASSLVWGRGTEAFF. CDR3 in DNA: TGTGCCAGCAGCTTAGTTTGGGGCCGGGGCACTGAAGCTTTCTTT.

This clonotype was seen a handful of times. Written as DNA, the CDR3 is TGTGCCATCAGTGAGCCACACTACTGGGAAGCCAATGAGCAGTTCTTC. This sequence encodes CAISEPHYWEANEQFF. V gene TRBV10-3 combines with J gene TRBJ2-1; D gene unclear. Germline V lookup: CDR1 ENHRY, CDR2 SYGVKD. CDR3 size: 16 residues. The V end was cut by 2 bases, the J end by 6 bases, with 17 bases between.

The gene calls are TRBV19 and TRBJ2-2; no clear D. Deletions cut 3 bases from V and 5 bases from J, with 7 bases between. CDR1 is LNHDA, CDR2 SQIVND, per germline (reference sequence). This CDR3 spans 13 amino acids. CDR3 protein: CASSIPRTGELFF. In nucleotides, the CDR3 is TGTGCCAGTAGTATCCCCAGAACCGGGGAGCTGTTTTTT.

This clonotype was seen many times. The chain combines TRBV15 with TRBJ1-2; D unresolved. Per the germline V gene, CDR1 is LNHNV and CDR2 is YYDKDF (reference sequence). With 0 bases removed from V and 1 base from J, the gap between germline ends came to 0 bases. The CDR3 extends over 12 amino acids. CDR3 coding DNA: TGTGCCACCAGCAGAGATAACTATGGCTACACCTTC. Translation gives CATSRDNYGYTF.

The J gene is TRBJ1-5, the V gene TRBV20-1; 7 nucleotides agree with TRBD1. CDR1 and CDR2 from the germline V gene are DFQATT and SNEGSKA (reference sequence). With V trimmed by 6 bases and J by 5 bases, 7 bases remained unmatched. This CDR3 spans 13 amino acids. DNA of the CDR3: TGCAGTGCAATTCGACAGGGTGATCAGCCCCAGCATTTT. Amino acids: CSAIRQGDQPQHF.

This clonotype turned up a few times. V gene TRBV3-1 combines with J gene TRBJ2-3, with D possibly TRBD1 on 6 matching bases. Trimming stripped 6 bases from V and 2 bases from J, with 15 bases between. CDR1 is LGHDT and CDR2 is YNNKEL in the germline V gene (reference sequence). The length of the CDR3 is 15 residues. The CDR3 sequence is CASRKETGYTDTQYF. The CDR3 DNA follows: TGTGCCAGCAGGAAGGAGACAGGATACACAGATACGCAGTATTTT.

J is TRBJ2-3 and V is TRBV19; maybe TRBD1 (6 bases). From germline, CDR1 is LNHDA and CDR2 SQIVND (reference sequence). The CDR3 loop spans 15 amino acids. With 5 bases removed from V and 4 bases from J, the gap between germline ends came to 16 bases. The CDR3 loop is CASSLSPQGSDTQYF. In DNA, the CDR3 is TGTGCCAGTAGTCTGTCACCGCAGGGGTCAGATACGCAGTATTTT.

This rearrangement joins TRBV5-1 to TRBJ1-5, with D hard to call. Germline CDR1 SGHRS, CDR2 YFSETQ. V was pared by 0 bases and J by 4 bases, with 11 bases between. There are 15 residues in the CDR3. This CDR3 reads CASSLGPLANQPQHF. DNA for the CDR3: TGCGCCAGCAGCTTGGGTCCGTTAGCGAATCAGCCCCAGCATTTT.

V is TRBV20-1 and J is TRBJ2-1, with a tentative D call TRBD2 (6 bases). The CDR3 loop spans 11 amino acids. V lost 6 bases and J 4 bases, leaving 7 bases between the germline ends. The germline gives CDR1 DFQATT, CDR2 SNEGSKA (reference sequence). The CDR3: CSAAGYNEQFF. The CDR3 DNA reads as TGCAGTGCCGCGGGGTACAATGAGCAGTTCTTC.

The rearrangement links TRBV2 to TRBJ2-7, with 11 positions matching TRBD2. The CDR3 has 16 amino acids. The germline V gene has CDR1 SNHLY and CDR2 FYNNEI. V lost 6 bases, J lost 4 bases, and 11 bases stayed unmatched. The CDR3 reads CASSPTTSGDVYEQYF. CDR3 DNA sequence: TGTGCCAGCAGCCCCACGACTAGCGGGGACGTTTACGAGCAGTACTTC.